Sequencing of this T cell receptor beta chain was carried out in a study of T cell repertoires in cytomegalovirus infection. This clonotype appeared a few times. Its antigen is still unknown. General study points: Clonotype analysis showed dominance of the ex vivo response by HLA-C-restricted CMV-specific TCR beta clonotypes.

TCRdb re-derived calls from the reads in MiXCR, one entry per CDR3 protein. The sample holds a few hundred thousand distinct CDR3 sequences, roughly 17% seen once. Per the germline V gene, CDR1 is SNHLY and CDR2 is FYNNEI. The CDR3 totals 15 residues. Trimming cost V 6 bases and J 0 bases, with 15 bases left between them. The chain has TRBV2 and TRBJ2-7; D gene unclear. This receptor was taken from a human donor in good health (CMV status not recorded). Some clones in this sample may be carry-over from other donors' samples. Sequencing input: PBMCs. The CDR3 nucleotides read TGTGCCAGCAGGGTCAGCAGTCGGAGCTCCTACGAGCAGTACTTC. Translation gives CASRVSSRSSYEQYF.